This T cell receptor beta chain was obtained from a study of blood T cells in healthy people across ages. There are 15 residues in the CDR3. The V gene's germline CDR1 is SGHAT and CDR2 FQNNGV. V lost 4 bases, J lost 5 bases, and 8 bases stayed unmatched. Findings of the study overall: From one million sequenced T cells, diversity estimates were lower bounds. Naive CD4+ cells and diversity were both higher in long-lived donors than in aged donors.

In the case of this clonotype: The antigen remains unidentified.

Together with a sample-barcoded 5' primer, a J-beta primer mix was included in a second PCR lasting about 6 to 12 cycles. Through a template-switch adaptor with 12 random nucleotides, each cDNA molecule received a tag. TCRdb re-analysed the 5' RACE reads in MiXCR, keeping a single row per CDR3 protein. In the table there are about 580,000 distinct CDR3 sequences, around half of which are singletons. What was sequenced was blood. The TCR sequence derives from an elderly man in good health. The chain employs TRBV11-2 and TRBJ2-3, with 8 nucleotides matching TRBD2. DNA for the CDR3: TGTGCCAGCAGCTCCCAAGCGGGAGCGGTAGATACGCAGTATTTT. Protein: CASSSQAGAVDTQYF.